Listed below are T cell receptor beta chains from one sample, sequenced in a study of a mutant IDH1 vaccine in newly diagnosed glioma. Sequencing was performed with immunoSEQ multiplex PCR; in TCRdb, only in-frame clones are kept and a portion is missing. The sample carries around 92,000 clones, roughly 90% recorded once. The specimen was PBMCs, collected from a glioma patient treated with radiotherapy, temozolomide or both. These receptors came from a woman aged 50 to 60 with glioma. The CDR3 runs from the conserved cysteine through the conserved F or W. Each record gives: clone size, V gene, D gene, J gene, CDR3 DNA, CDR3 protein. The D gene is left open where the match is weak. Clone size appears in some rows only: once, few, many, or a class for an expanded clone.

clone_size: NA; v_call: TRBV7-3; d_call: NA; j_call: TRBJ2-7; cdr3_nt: TGTGCCAGCAGCTTAAAACCTGCCTACGAGCAGTACTTC; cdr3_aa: CASSLKPAYEQYF
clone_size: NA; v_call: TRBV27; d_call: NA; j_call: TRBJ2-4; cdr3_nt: TGTGCCAGCAGTCGGGCCTACATGATAGCCAAAAACATTCAGTACTTC; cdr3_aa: CASSRAYMIAKNIQYF
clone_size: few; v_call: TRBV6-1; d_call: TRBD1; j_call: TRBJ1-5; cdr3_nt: TGTGCCAGCAGTGAAGCGGGGACAGAAAATCAGCCCCAGCATTTT; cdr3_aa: CASSEAGTENQPQHF
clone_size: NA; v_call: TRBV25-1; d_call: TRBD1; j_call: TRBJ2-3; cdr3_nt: TGTGCCAGCAGTGTGCCGGGAACAGGGGGGGATACGCAGTATTTT; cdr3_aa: CASSVPGTGGDTQYF
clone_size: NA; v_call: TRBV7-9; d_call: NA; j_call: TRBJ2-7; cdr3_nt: TGTGCCAGCAGCTTAACTAGCTTCTTCGAGCAGTACTTC; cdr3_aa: CASSLTSFFEQYF
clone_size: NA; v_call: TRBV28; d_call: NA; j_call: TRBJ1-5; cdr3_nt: TGTGCCAGCAGAATTGGACACAATCAGCCCCAGCATTTT; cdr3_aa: CASRIGHNQPQHF
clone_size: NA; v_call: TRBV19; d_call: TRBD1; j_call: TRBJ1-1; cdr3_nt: TGTGCCAGTAGTCGGGACAGGGGGAACACTGAAGCTTTCTTT; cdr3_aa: CASSRDRGNTEAFF
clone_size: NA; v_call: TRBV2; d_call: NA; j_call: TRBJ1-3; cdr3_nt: TGTGCCAGCAGTTCATACTCTGGAAACACCATATATTTT; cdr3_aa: CASSSYSGNTIYF
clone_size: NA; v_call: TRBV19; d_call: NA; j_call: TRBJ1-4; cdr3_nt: TGTGCCAGTAGCGCAGGGGTCGGACAAAAACTGTTTTTT; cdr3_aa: CASSAGVGQKLFF
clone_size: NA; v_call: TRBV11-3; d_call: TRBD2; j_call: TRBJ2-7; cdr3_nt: TGTGCCAGCAGCATCGGGGGGAGCTCCTACGAGCAGTACTTC; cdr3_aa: CASSIGGSSYEQYF
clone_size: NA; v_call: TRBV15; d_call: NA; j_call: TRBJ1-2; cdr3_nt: TGTGCCACCAGCAGAGAAACAGGCCCAGTCTATGGCTACACCTTC; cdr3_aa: CATSRETGPVYGYTF
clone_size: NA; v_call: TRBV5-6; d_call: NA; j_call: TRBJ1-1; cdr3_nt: TGTGCCAGCAGAGCAAAGGGGCTACTGAACACTGAAGCTTTCTTT; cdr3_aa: CASRAKGLLNTEAFF
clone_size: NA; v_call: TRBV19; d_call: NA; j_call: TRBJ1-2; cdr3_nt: TGTGCCAGTAGTATAGCGGGGCGGACACCTAATGGCTACACCTTC; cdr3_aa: CASSIAGRTPNGYTF
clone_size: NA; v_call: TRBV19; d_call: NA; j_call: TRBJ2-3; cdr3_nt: TGTGCCAGTAGTATAGAGGGGGTGGCAGATACGCAGTATTTT; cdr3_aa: CASSIEGVADTQYF
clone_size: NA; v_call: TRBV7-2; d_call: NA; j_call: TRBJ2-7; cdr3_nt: TGTGCCAGCAGCTCCCGGGACACGAGCTCCTACGAGCAGTACTTC; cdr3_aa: CASSSRDTSSYEQYF
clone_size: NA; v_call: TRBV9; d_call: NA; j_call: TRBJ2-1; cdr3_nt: TGTGCCAGCAGCGTAGGGAGTTACAATGAGCAGTTCTTC; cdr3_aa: CASSVGSYNEQFF
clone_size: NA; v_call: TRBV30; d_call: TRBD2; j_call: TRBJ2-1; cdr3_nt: TGTGCCTGGAGTTCACTAGCGGGAGCCTACAATGAGCAGTTCTTC; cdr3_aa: CAWSSLAGAYNEQFF
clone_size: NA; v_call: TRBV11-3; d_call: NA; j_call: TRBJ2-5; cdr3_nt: TGTGCCAGCAGCTCGGACGCTGGGGAGACCCAGTACTTC; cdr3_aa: CASSSDAGETQYF
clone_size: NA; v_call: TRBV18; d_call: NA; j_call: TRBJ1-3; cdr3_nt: TGTGCCAGCTCACCATGGGGCAAAGTCGGCTCTGGAAACACCATATATTTT; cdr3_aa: CASSPWGKVGSGNTIYF
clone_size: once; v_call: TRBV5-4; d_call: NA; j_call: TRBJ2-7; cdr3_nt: TGTGCCAGCAGCTTGGAATACGGGAGCTCCTACGAGCAGTACTTC; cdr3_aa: CASSLEYGSSYEQYF
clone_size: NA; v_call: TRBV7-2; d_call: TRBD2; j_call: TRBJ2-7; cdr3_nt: TGTGCCAGCAGCTTGGGGACTAGGGCCTACGAGCAGTACTTC; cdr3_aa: CASSLGTRAYEQYF
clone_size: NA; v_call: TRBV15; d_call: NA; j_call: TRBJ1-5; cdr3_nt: TGTGCCACCAGCAGAGATACGAGCAATCAGCCCCAGCATTTT; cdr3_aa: CATSRDTSNQPQHF
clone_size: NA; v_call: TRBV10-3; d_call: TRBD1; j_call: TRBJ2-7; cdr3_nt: TGTGCCATCTCCCTGGACAGGACCTACGAGCAGTACTTC; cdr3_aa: CAISLDRTYEQYF
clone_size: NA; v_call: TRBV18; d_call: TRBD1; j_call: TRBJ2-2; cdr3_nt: TGTGCCAGCTCCCGAGGGAGAGGGGGCGTCACCGGGGAGCTGTTTTTT; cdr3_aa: CASSRGRGGVTGELFF
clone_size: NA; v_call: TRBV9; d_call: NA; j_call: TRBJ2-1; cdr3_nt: TGTGCCAGCAGCGTATCTGCGGGCTCCTACAATGAGCAGTTCTTC; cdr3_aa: CASSVSAGSYNEQFF
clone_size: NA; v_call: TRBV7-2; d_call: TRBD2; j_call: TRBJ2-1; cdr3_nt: TGTGCCAGCAGCTTAGCGGGTCGGGCTAGCGGGAGATACAATGAGCAGTTCTTC; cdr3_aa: CASSLAGRASGRYNEQFF
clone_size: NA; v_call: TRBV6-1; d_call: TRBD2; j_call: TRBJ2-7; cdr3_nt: TGTGCCAGCAGTGAAGCAACTAGCGGGGTCTACGAGCAGTACTTC; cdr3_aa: CASSEATSGVYEQYF
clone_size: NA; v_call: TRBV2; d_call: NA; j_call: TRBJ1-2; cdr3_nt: TGTGCCAGCAGTGAAAGATGGGCAGGGGCAAGTTCTGGCTACACCTTC; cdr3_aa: CASSERWAGASSGYTF
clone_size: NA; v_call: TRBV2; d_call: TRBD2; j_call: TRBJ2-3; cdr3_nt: TGTGCCAGCAGTGTGTCGCCGGGACTAGCGGGATGGGCAGATACGCAGTATTTT; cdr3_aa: CASSVSPGLAGWADTQYF
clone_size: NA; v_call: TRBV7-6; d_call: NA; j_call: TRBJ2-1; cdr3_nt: TGTGCCAGCAGAGGACTAAACAATGAGCAGTTCTTC; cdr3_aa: CASRGLNNEQFF
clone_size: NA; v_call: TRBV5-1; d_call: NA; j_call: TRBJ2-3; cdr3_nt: TGCGCCAGCAGCTTGGGTCAGGGTTCCACAGATACGCAGTATTTT; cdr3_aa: CASSLGQGSTDTQYF
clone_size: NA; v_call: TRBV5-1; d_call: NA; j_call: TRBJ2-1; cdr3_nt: TGCGCCAGCAGCTTGGCTCAGTCCTACAATGAGCAGTTCTTC; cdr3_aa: CASSLAQSYNEQFF
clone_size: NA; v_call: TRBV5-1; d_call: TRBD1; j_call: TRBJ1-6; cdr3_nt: TGCGCCAGCAGCTTGGGGACAGGGAGGGGCTCACCCCTCCACTTT; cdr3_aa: CASSLGTGRGSPLHF
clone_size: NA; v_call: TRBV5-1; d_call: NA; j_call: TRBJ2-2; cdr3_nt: TGCGCCAGCAGCCCCTGGGGTGCTCTGGGGGAGCTGTTTTTT; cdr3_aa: CASSPWGALGELFF
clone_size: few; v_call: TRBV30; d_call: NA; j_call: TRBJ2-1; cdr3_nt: TGTGCCTGGGGGCGAGGGCTCGGTGAGCAGTTCTTC; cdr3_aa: CAWGRGLGEQFF
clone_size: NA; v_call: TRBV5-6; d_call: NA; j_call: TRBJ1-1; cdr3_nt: TGTGCCAGCAGCTTGGCCTATGCTGGGGACACTGAAGCTTTCTTT; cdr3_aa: CASSLAYAGDTEAFF
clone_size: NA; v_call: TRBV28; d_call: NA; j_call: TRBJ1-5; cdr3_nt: TGTGCCAGCAGTTTAGGGCAGAGTAATCAGCCCCAGCATTTT; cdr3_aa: CASSLGQSNQPQHF
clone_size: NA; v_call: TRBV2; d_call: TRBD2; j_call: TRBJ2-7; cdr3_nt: TGTGCCAGCAGTGAGTCATGGGGACTAGCGGGAGGGCCCCCATACGAGCAGTACTTC; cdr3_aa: CASSESWGLAGGPPYEQYF
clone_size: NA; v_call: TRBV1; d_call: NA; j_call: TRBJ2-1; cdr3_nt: TGCACCAGCAGCCAGGGGACGGGGGCTGGGAATGAGCAGTTCTTC; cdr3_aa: CTSSQGTGAGNEQFF
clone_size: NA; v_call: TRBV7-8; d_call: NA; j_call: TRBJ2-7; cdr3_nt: TGTGCCAGCAGCTCCCGGGACGCCTACGAGCAGTACTTC; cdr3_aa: CASSSRDAYEQYF
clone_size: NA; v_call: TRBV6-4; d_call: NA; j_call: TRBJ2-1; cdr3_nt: TGTGCCAGCAGTGGAAGGGTGAGCTCCTACAATGAGCAGTTCTTC; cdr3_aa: CASSGRVSSYNEQFF
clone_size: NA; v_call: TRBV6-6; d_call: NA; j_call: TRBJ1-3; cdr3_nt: TGTGCCAGCAGCCCGGCCCCCGGCGGTACTGGAAACACCATATATTTT; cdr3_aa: CASSPAPGGTGNTIYF
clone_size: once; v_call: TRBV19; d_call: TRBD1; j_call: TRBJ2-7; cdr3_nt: TGTGCCACAAGCCAGGACAGGGGTGGGGCGTGGCTCTACGAGCAGTACTTC; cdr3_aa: CATSQDRGGAWLYEQYF
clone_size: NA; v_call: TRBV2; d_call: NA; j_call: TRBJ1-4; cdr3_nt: TGTGCCAGCAGTCCCACCGTCCAGGGCCGTAATGAAAAACTGTTTTTT; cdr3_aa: CASSPTVQGRNEKLFF
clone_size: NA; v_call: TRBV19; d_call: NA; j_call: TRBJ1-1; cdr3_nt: TGTGCCAGTAATCTGGACGCGAACACTGAAGCTTTCTTT; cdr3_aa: CASNLDANTEAFF
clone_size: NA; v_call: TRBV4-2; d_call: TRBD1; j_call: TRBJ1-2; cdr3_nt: TGTGCCAGCAGCCAAGATTCGGGACAGTATGGCTACACCTTC; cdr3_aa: CASSQDSGQYGYTF
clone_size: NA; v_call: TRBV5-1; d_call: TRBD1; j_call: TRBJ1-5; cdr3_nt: TGCGCCAGCAGCTTGGGATCAGGGGGGCAAGAACAGCCCCAGCATTTT; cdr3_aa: CASSLGSGGQEQPQHF
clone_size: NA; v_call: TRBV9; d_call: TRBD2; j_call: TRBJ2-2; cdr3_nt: TGTGCCAGCAGCGTGGGGGAGGGCTCGGGCTCCACCGGGGAGCTGTTTTTT; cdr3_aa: CASSVGEGSGSTGELFF
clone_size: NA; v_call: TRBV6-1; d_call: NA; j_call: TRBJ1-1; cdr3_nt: TGTGCCAGCAGCTCCGGTACAGGGTATCTCGCTGAAGCTTTCTTT; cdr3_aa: CASSSGTGYLAEAFF
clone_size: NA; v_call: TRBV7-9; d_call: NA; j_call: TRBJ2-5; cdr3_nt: TGTGCCAGCGGGCCCGGGCAAGAGACCCAGTACTTC; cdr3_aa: CASGPGQETQYF
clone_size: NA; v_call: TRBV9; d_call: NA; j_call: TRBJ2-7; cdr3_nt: TGTGCCAGCAGCGTGGGGGCACGGACTGTCGACGAGCAGTACTTC; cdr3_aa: CASSVGARTVDEQYF
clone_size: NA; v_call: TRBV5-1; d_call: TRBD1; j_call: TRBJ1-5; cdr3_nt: TGCGCCAGCAGCCTCGGACAGGGGGATCAGCCCCAGCATTTT; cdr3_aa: CASSLGQGDQPQHF
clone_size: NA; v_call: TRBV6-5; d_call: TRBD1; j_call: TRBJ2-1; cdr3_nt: TGTGCCAGCAGTTGGGAGTACACCGGGACAGGGTCTGAGCAGTTCTTC; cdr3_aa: CASSWEYTGTGSEQFF
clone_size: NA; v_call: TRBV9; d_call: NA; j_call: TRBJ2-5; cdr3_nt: TGTGCCAGCAGCGCGGCGGACAATTCGGGGGAGACCCAGTACTTC; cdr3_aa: CASSAADNSGETQYF
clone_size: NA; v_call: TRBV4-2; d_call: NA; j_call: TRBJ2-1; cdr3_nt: TGTGCCAGCAGCCAAGATGGGAGAGGGAGCAATGAGCAGTTCTTC; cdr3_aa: CASSQDGRGSNEQFF